This TCR beta chain stems from a study of response to subunit inactivated influenza vaccine. The CDR3 has 15 amino acids. With 2 bases clipped from V and 0 bases from J, the junction kept 3 bases outside the gene matches. CDR1 SGHTA and CDR2 FQGNSA come from the germline V gene. Using its own MiXCR run on the RT-PCR reads, TCRdb lists one record per CDR3 protein. The profile covers some 540,000 distinct CDR3 sequences, with less than 25% appearing a single time and 2.8% taken by the ten largest. These same data were also listed under a study on T cells expressing NK-cell markers. That investigation notes: TCR beta cDNA was generated via 5'RACE template switching incorporating UMIs.

The sequence came from a man between 50 and 59 years old who received an inactivated influenza vaccine. The sample in question was CD4+ T cells sorted from PBMCs, obtained 12 days after vaccination. This chain joins TRBV7-2 and TRBJ1-2, with 7 bases that match TRBD1. The CDR3, as DNA: TGTGCCAGCAGCTTATGGGACAGTCCTAACTATGGCTACACCTTC. This translates into CASSLWDSPNYGYTF.